This T cell receptor (beta chain) was captured in a study of blood T cell repertoires in COVID-19. Study at large: Material from acute and convalescent COVID-19 was sourced from the United States, Italy and Spain. The cDNA or gDNA used as material had been derived from T cells, B-cell-depleted T cells, or PBMCs.

V was pared by 1 base and J by 0 bases, with 2 bases of the junction left unmatched. Per germline, CDR1 SGHRS and CDR2 YFSETQ. The CDR3 spans 15 residues. This clone occurred a few times. Per the authors' pipeline: Estimation of nucleated cell counts was performed using reference gene primer amplification. The assay was immunoSEQ multiplex PCR, and TCRdb's table has in-frame clones only and misses some. V and J calls and clone size are as listed in that table; D and trimming were resolved from the DNA. The sample yields 180,000 or so clones, 70% to 90% seen once. V is TRBV5-1 and J is TRBJ2-3, with 7 bases lining up with TRBD1. The specimen sequenced was peripheral blood. The clonotype originates from a woman older than 75 with acute or convalescent COVID-19. Here the CDR3 reads CASSLTGASTDTQYF. CDR3 DNA: TGCGCCAGCAGCTTGACAGGGGCCAGCACAGATACGCAGTATTTT.